These 18 T cell receptor beta chains came from one sample sequenced in a study of T cell responses to AZD1222 COVID-19 vaccine. Profiling relied on immunoSEQ multiplex PCR, and the TCRdb table lists in-frame clones only, not all of them. The data hold approximately 80,000 clones, with approximately 90% observed a single time. Sequenced here: peripheral blood, sampled on day 0 of AZD1222 vaccination. The receptor source for this set is an adult in good health.

The chain recombines TRBV3-1 (or the pseudogene TRBV3-2) with TRBJ2-6; D is undetermined. Germline-derived CDR1 and CDR2 are LGHDT and YNNKEL (reference sequence). The CDR3 covers 14 residues. V was pared by 3 bases and J by 2 bases, with 5 bases between. The CDR3 sequence: CASSQGTGANVLTF. As DNA, the CDR3 is TGTGCCAGCAGCCAGGGGACTGGGGCCAACGTCCTGACTTTC.

The genes are TRBV29-1 and TRBJ2-3, with D unclear. This CDR3 has 11 residues. Trimming shortened V by 4 bases and J by 6 bases, and 8 bases separated the two germline ends. In germline, CDR1 is SQVTM, CDR2 ANQGSEA. In DNA form, the CDR3 reads TGCAGCGTTGTCCCTTGGGATACGCAGTATTTT. As protein: CSVVPWDTQYF.

The gene calls are TRBV6-2 or TRBV6-3 and TRBJ1-2; D is possibly TRBD1 (5 bases). V lost 2 bases and J lost 7, with 17 bases in between. The CDR3 spans 15 residues. The germline CDR1 and CDR2 sequences are MNHEY and SVGEGT. CDR3 nucleotide sequence: TGTGCCAGCAGTTACGCCTGGGGAGGACAAGGTGGCTACACCTTC. Translated, it gives CASSYAWGGQGGYTF.

V usage is TRBV9 and J usage is TRBJ1-1, with 8 bases aligning to TRBD1. CDR1 is SGDLS and CDR2 is YYNGEE in the germline V gene. The V and J ends lost 4 bases and 5 bases, in that order; junction bases with no gene match: 7. CDR3 size: 14 residues. CDR3 nucleotide sequence: TGTGCCAGCAGCCCACAGGGGGATTCTACTGAAGCTTTCTTT. Translating gives CASSPQGDSTEAFF.

V and J are TRBV2 and TRBJ1-1; D is uncertain. This CDR3 has 15 amino acids. Trimming removed 3 bases at V and 2 bases at J, with 13 bases between. In germline, CDR1 is SNHLY, CDR2 FYNNEI. The CDR3 here is CASSDIRTGNTEAFF. The CDR3, as DNA: TGTGCCAGCAGTGACATTAGGACGGGAAACACTGAAGCTTTCTTT.

This chain links TRBV28 with TRBJ1-4; a weak D match, TRBD1 (5 bases). The CDR3 is made up of 14 amino acids. Germline loops: CDR1 MDHEN, CDR2 SYDVKM. Trimming cost V 5 bases and J 4 bases, with 11 bases left between them. The CDR3 sequence: CASSRNRINEKLFF. The DNA for the CDR3 is TGTGCCAGCAGTAGGAACAGGATTAATGAAAAACTGTTTTTT.

The table lists this clone with a count of one. V and J are TRBV9 and TRBJ2-1; D might be TRBD1 or TRBD2, each matching 6 bases. The CDR3 extends over 16 amino acids. V lost 0 bases, J lost 5 bases, and 15 bases lay in between. CDR1 SGDLS and CDR2 YYNGEE come from the germline V gene. The CDR3 bases are TGTGCCAGCAGCGTAGGGAGGGCGGGACAAAACAATGAGCAGTTCTTC. It encodes CASSVGRAGQNNEQFF.

This clone showed up just a few times. The chain carries TRBV2 and TRBJ2-3, with TRBD1 matching over 7 bases. Germline V gene lookup returns CDR1 SNHLY and CDR2 FYNNEI. Unmatched junction bases numbered 15, after V lost 11 bases and J lost 1 base. CDR3 length equals 16 residues. CDR3: CAGSPMTGLGTDTQYF. CDR3 bases: TGTGCCGGATCCCCTATGACAGGGCTGGGCACAGATACGCAGTATTTT.

The chain is built from TRBV3-1 (or the pseudogene TRBV3-2) and TRBJ1-2; D is undetermined. From germline, CDR1 is LGHDT and CDR2 YNNKEL (reference sequence). The CDR3 sequence is 12 residues long. The V gene lost 0 bases and the J gene lost 8 bases, with 7 bases spanning the gap. CDR3 DNA: TGTGCCAGCAGCCAAGATTGGTCGGGCTACACCTTC. Amino acids: CASSQDWSGYTF.

The rearrangement links TRBV29-1 to TRBJ2-5; 15 nucleotides align to TRBD2. V shed 6 bases, J shed 0 bases, and the junction held 5 bases outside the gene matches. The CDR3 contains 16 residues. CDR1 and CDR2 from the germline V gene are SQVTM and ANQGSEA. CDR3: CSVAGTSGRYQETQYF. The CDR3 DNA reads as TGCAGCGTGGCCGGGACTAGCGGGAGGTACCAAGAGACCCAGTACTTC.

The genes are TRBV5-1 and TRBJ2-2; weak D call: TRBD1 (6 bases). Trimming stripped 4 bases from V and 5 bases from J, with 9 bases between. The CDR3 extends over 13 amino acids. CDR1 SGHRS and CDR2 YFSETQ come from the germline V gene. The CDR3 region has the DNA TGCGCCAGCAGCCCACAGGGAACCGGGGAGCTGTTTTTT. Translation: CASSPQGTGELFF.

The gene calls are TRBV6-5 and TRBJ2-1; TRBD2 is a possible D gene (5 bases). V lost 7 bases and J lost 1, with 14 bases in between. Germline V gives CDR1 MNHEY, CDR2 SVGAGI. This CDR3 is built from 15 residues. This CDR3 reads CASTEYRGSYNEQFF. The DNA of the CDR3 is TGTGCCAGCACGGAATACCGGGGATCCTACAATGAGCAGTTCTTC.

The genes are TRBV6-5 and TRBJ2-1; TRBD2 matches at 12 bases. The CDR3 has 14 amino acids. Germline V gene lookup returns CDR1 MNHEY and CDR2 SVGAGI. J gave up 8 bases and V 5 bases, and 4 bases lay outside the gene matches. The CDR3, as DNA: TGTGCCAGCAGTACGACTAGCGGGAGTCATGAGCAGTTCTTC. Encoded protein: CASSTTSGSHEQFF.

The gene calls are TRBV7-9 and TRBJ2-1; 14 nucleotides agree with TRBD2. CDR3 size: 15 residues. CDR1 and CDR2 (germline): SEHNR, FQNEAQ (reference sequence). After removal of 4 bases from V and 8 bases from J, the junction contained 4 bases not matched to a gene. The CDR3 region is CASSSPGLAGDEQFF. The CDR3 nucleotides read TGTGCCAGCAGCTCCCCGGGACTAGCGGGAGATGAGCAGTTCTTC.

The chain couples TRBV7-6 to TRBJ2-5; tentative D call: TRBD2 (7 bases). V was cut by 4 bases and J by 1 base, with 13 bases left in between. The CDR3 totals 15 residues. Germline CDR1 reads SGHVS; CDR2 reads FNYEAQ. The CDR3: CASSWSGEGQETQYF. DNA for the CDR3: TGTGCCAGCAGCTGGTCAGGGGAGGGCCAAGAGACCCAGTACTTC.

The chain recombines TRBV2 with TRBJ2-7; D remains ambiguous. The CDR3 is 11 amino acids. V lost 5 bases to trimming and J lost 2 bases, with 4 bases between them. CDR1 is SNHLY, CDR2 FYNNEI, per germline. CDR3 in amino acids: CASSSTYEQYF. The CDR3 coding sequence is TGTGCCAGCAGTTCAACCTACGAGCAGTACTTC.

The chain employs TRBV13 and TRBJ2-7; D uncertain. From germline, CDR1 is PRHDT and CDR2 FYEKMQ (reference sequence). Trimming shortened V by 3 bases and J by 3 bases, and 15 bases separated the two germline ends. The CDR3 length is 15 residues. The CDR3 loop is CASSLEPSSHYEQYF. CDR3 sequence (DNA): TGTGCCAGCAGCTTGGAACCTTCTTCCCACTACGAGCAGTACTTC.

The rearrangement joins TRBV14 to TRBJ2-5, with D possibly being TRBD1 or TRBD2 (5 bases each). This CDR3 is 12 amino acids long. Trimming cost V 3 bases and J 5 bases, with 7 bases left between them. Germline-derived CDR1 and CDR2 are SGHDN and FVKESK. The CDR3 nucleotides are TGTGCCAGCAGCCAGGGACCCGAGACCCAGTACTTC. This translates into CASSQGPETQYF.